This paragraph reports one T cell receptor (beta chain). The data derive from a study of blood T cell repertoires in COVID-19. Authors' processing steps: Using reference gene primer amplification, nucleated cell counts were estimated. Profiling relied on immunoSEQ multiplex PCR, and the TCRdb table lists in-frame clones only, not all of them. The D gene and trimming were derived from the DNA, and the V and J assignments and clone size from that table. The top ten hold 2.5% to 3% of the sample, which has about 170,000 clones, about 83% seen once. CDR3 size: 18 residues. V was trimmed by 3 bases and J by 0 bases, leaving 18 bases between them. CDR1 and CDR2 from the germline V gene are KGHSH and LQKENI.

The chain joins TRBV18 to TRBJ1-3; D remains ambiguous. Sample: peripheral blood. This clonotype was obtained from a woman aged 80 or over with COVID-19, enrolled during active disease. The CDR3: CASSPISGRWNSGNTIYF. The DNA for the CDR3 is TGTGCCAGCTCACCGATCTCTGGGAGGTGGAACTCTGGAAACACCATATATTTT. Drawing the rest from reference TRBV18 and TRBJ1-3, the complete variable domain is NAGVMQNPRHLVRRRGQEARLRCSPMKGHSHVYWYRQLPEEGLKFMVYLQKENIIDESGMPKERFSAEFPKEGPSILRIQQVVRGDSAAYFCASSPISGRWNSGNTIYFGEGSWLTVV.